This T cell receptor (beta chain) was documented in a study of somatic mutations in cytotoxic T cells in rheumatoid arthritis. Produced via immunoSEQ multiplex PCR; TCRdb's table is partial and in-frame only. The repertoire holds under 5,500 clones, with about four fifths as singletons. Purity of the CD4+ and CD8+ cells, isolated by positive magnetic bead selection, was checked by flow cytometry. Notes on this clone: Its specificity is not known.

Trimming cost V 2 bases and J 5 bases, with 18 bases left between them. From germline, CDR1 is MNHNS and CDR2 SASEGT. The CDR3 length is 16 residues. The study's findings and limits: Nobody had found out which antigens the expanded CD8+ clones targeted.

The receptor was isolated from a woman aged 55-69 years with rheumatoid arthritis. This chain joins TRBV6-1 and TRBJ1-2; weak D call: TRBD1 (6 bases). Sample: CD8+ T cells sorted from blood. The chain's CDR3 is CASSELQGQTLYGYTF. CDR3 DNA sequence: TGTGCCAGCAGTGAATTACAGGGTCAAACCCTTTATGGCTACACCTTC.